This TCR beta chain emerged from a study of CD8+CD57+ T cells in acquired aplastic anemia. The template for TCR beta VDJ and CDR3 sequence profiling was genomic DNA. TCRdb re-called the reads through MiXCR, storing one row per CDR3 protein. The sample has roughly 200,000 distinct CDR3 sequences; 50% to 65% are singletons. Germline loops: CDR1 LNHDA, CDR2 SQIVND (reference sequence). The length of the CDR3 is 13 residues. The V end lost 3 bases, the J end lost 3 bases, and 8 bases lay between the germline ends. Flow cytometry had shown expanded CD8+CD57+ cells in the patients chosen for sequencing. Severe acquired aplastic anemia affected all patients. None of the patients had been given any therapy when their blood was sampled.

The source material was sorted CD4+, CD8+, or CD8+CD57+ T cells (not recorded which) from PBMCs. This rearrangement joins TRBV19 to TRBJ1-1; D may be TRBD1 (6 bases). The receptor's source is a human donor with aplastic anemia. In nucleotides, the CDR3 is TGTGCCAGTAGTATCTCAGGGGACACTGAAGCTTTCTTT. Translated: CASSISGDTEAFF. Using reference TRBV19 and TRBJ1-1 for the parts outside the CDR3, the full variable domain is DGGITQSPKYLFRKEGQNVTLSCEQNLNHDAMYWYRQDPGQGLRLIYYSQIVNDFQKGDIAEGYSVSREKKESFPLTVTSAQKNPTAFYLCASSISGDTEAFFGQGTRLTVV.